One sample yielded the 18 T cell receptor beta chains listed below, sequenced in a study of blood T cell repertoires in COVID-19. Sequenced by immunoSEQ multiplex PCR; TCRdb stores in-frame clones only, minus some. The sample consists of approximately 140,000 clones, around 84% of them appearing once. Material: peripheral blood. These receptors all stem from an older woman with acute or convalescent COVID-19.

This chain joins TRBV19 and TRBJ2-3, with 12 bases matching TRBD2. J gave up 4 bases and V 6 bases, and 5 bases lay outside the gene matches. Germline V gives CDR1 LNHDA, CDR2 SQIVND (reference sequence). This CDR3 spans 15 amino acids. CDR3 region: CASRETSGGSDTQYF. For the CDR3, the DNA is TGTGCCAGTAGGGAGACTAGCGGGGGCTCAGATACGCAGTATTTT.

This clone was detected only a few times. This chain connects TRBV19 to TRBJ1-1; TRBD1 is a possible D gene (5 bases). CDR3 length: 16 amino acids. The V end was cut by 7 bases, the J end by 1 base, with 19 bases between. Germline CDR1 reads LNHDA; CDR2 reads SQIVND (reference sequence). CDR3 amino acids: CASTPGYRTKNTEAFF. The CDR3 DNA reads TGTGCCAGTACCCCAGGCTATCGGACAAAGAACACTGAAGCTTTCTTT.

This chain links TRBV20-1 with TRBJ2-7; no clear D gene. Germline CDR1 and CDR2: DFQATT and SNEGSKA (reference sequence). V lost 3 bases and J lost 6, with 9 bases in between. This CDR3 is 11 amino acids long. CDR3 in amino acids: CSARGTTEQYF. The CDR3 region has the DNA TGCAGTGCTAGGGGTACTACCGAGCAGTACTTC.

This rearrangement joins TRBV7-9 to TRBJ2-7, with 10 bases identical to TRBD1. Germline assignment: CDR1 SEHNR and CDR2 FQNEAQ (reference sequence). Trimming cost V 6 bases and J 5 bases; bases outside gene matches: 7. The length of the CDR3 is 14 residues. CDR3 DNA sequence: TGTGCCAGCAGGTCCGGGACAGGGGTGCACGAGCAGTACTTC. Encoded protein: CASRSGTGVHEQYF.

CDR3 sequence (DNA): TGTGCCAACAGAGAAGGAAGACAGTACTCCTACGAGCAGTACTTC. Protein sequence: CANREGRQYSYEQYF. The chain combines TRBV2 with TRBJ2-7, with D perhaps matching TRBD1 (5 bases). Germline-derived CDR1 and CDR2 are SNHLY and FYNNEI. The CDR3 loop spans 15 amino acids. Trimming pared 10 bases from V and 0 bases from J, leaving 19 bases between. Full variable domain (missing parts from reference TRBV2 and TRBJ2-7): EPEVTQTPSHQVTQMGQEVILRCVPISNHLYFYWYRQILGQKVEFLVSFYNNEISEKSEIFDDQFSVERPDGSNFTLKIRSTKLEDSAMYFCANREGRQYSYEQYFGPGTRLTVT.

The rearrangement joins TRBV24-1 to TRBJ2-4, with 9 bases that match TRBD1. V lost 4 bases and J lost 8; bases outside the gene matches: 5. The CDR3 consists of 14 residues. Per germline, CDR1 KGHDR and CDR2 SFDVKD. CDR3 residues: CATSESRDRDIQYF. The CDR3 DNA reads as TGTGCCACCAGTGAGTCCCGGGACAGGGACATTCAGTACTTC.

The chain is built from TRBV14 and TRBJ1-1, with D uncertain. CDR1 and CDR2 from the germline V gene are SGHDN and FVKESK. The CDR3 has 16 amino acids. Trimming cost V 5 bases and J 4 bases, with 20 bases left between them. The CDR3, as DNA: TGTGCCAGCAGCGCCCTCCGGAGGGAAATGGGCACTGAAGCTTTCTTT. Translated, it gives CASSALRREMGTEAFF.

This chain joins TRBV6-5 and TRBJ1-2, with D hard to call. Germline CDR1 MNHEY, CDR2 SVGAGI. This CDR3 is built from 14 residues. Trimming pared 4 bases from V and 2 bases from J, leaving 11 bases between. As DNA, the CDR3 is TGTGCCAGCAGTTTCCGACAACCCAACTATGGCTACACCTTC. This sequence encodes CASSFRQPNYGYTF.

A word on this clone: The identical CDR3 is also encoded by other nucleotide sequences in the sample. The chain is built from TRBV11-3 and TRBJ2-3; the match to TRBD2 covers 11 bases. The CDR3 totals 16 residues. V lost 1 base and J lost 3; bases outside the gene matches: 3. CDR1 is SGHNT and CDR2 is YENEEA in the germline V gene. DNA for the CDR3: TGTGCCAGCAGCTTAGTCCCTAGCGGGGGGACAGATACGCAGTATTTT. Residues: CASSLVPSGGTDTQYF.

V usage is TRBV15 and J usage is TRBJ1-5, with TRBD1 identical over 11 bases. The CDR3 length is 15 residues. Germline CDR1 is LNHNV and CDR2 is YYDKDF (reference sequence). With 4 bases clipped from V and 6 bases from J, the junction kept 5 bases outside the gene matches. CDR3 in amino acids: CATSNEDRGRQPQHF. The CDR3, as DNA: TGTGCCACCAGCAACGAGGACAGGGGGCGTCAGCCCCAGCATTTT.

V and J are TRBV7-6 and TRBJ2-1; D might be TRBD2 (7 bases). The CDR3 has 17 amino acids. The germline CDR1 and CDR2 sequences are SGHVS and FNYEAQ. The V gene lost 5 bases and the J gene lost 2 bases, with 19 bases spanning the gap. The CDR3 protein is CASSPVNRGATYNEQFF. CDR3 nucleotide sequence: TGTGCCAGCAGCCCCGTTAACCGGGGGGCTACCTACAATGAGCAGTTCTTC.

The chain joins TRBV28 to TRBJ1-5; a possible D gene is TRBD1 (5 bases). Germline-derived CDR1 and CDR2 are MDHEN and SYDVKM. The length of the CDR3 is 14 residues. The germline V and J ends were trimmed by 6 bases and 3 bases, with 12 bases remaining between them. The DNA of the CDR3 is TGTGCCAGCAGCCGTGGGGGGACCAATCAGCCCCAGCATTTT. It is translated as CASSRGGTNQPQHF.

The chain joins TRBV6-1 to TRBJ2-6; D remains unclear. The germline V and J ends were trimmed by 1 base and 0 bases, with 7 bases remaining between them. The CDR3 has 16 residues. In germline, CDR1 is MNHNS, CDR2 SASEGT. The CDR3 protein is CASSEGSGSGANVLTF. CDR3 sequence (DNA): TGTGCCAGCAGTGAAGGGTCGGGCTCTGGGGCCAACGTCCTGACTTTC.

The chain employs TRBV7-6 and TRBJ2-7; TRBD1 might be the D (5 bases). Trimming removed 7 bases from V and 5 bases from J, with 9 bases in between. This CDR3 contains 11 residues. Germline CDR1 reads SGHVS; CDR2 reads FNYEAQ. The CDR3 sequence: CASTGSDEQYF. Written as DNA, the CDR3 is TGTGCCAGCACAGGGTCCGACGAGCAGTACTTC.

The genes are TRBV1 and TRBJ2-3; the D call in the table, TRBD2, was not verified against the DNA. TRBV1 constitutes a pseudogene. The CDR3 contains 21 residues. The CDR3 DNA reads TGCACCAGCAGCCTCCGAACGGGGACTAGCGGAATCCTTATCAGCACAGATACGCAGTATTTT. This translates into CTSSLRTGTSGILISTDTQYF.

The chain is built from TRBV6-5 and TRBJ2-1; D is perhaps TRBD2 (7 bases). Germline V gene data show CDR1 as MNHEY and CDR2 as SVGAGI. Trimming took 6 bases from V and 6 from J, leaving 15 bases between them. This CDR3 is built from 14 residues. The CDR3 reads CASSVSGGSNEQFF. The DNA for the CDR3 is TGTGCCAGCAGCGTTTCGGGGGGCAGCAATGAGCAGTTCTTC.

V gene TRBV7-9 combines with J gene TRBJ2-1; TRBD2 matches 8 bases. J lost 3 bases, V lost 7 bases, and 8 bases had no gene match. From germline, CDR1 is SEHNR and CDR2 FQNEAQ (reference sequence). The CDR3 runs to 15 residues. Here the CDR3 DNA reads TGTGCCAGCAAGGGCCGGACTAGCTACTACAATGAGCAGTTCTTC. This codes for CASKGRTSYYNEQFF.

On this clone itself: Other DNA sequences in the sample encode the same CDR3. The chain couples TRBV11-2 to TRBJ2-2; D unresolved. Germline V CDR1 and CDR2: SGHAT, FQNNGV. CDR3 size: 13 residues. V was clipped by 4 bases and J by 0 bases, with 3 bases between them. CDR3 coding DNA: TGTGCCAGCAGCTCCACGAACACCGGGGAGCTGTTTTTT. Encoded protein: CASSSTNTGELFF.